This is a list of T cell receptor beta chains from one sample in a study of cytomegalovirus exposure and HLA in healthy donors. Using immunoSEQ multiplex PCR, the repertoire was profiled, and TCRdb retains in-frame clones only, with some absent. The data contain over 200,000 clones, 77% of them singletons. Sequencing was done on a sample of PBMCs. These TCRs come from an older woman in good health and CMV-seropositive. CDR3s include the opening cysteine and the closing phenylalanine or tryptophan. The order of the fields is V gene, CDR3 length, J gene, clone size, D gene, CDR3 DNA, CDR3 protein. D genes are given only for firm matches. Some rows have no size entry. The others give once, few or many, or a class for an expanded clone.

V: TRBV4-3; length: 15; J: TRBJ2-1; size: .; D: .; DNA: TGCGCCAGCAGCTACGGCGGGGAAATCAGGAATGAGCAGTTCTTC; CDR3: CASSYGGEIRNEQFF
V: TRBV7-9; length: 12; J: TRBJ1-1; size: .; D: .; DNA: TGTTCCAGCAGCTTACTGGCAGTTGAAGCTTTCTTT; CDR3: CSSSLLAVEAFF
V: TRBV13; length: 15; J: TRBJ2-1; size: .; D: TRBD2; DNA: TGTGCCAGCAGCACAAGACTAGCGTCGTACAATGAGCAGTTCTTC; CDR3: CASSTRLASYNEQFF
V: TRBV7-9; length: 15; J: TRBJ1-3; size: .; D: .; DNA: TGTGCCAGCAGCTTCGGGGGAACCTCTGGAAACACCATATATTTT; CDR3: CASSFGGTSGNTIYF
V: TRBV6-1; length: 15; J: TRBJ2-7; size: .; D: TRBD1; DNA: TGTGCCAGCAGGTCCGGGACAGGGAACCAGGGCGAGCAGTACTTC; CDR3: CASRSGTGNQGEQYF
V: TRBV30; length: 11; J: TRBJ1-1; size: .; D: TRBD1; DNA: TGTGCCTGGAGTCACAGGGGGCTCGCTTTCTTT; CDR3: CAWSHRGLAFF
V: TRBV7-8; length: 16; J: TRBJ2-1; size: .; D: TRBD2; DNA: TGTGCCAGCAGCCCCTTGACTAGCGGGGGGTACAATGAGCAGTTCTTC; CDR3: CASSPLTSGGYNEQFF
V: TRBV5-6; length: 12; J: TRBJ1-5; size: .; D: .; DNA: TGTGCCAGCAGCCTACCAAATCAGCCCCAGCATTTT; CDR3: CASSLPNQPQHF
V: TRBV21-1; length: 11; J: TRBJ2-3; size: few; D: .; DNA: TGTGCCAGCAGCAAAGGACAGCAGGAGAGTTTT; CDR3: CASSKGQQESF
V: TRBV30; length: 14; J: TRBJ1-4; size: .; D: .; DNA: TGTGCCTGGAGTCAAGGGAGGGAAGGGGAAAAACTGTTTTTT; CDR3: CAWSQGREGEKLFF
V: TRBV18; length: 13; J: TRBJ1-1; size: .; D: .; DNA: TGTGCCAGCTCACACGACATGAACACTGAAGCTTTCTTT; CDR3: CASSHDMNTEAFF
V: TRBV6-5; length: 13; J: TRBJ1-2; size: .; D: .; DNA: TGTGCCAGCAGCCAAGACAGGAACTATGGCTACACCTTC; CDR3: CASSQDRNYGYTF
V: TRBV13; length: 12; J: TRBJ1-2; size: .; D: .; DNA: TGTGCCAGCAGCCTTAATTTTCGGGGCTACACCTTC; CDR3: CASSLNFRGYTF
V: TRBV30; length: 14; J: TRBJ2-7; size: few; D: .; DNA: TGTGCCTGGAGTATAGGATGGGCGGGCTACGAGCAGTACTTC; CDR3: CAWSIGWAGYEQYF
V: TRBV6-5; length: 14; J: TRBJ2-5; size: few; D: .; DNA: TGTGCCAGCAGTTACGGGGCAGATCAAGAGACCCAGTACTTC; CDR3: CASSYGADQETQYF
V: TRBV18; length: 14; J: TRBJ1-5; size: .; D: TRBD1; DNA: TGTGCCAGCTCACCCGACAGGGGCAATCAGCCCCAGCATTTT; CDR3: CASSPDRGNQPQHF
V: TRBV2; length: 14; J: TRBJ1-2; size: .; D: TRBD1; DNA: TGTGCCAGCAGTGGGACAGGGGGCCGTCGGGGCTACACCTTC; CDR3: CASSGTGGRRGYTF
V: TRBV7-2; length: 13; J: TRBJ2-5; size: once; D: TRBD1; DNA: TGTGCCAGCAGCTTCAACAGGGGAGAGACCCAGTACTTC; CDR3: CASSFNRGETQYF
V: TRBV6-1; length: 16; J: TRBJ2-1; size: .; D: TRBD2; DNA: TGTGCCAGCAGTGCTGGACTAGCGGGGTGGTTGAATGAGCAGTTCTTC; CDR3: CASSAGLAGWLNEQFF
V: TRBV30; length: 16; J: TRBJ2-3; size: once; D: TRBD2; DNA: TGTGCCTGGAAAGGCCTTTTGCGGGGGGCGACAGATACGCAGTATTTT; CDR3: CAWKGLLRGATDTQYF
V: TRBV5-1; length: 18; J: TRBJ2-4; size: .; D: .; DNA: TGCGCCAGCAGCCCTCGGGCAGGGACTGACTATGCCAAAAACATTCAGTACTTC; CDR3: CASSPRAGTDYAKNIQYF
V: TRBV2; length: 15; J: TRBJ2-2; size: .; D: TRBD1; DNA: TGTGCCAGCAGTCCGGACAGGGTTGACACCGGGGAGCTGTTTTTT; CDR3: CASSPDRVDTGELFF
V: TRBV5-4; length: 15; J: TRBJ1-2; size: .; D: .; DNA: TGTGCCAGCACCCTTGGCCGACAGACCTTCTATGGCTACACCTTC; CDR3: CASTLGRQTFYGYTF
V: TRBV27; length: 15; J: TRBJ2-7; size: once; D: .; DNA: TGTGCCAGCAGATATACCTTGGGAGGATCCTACGAGCAGTACTTC; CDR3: CASRYTLGGSYEQYF
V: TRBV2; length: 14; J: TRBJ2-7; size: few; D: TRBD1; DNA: TGTGCCAGCAGTCCGACAGGGGGTGGTAATTCGCAGTACTTC; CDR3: CASSPTGGGNSQYF
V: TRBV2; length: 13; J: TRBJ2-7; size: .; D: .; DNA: TGTGCCAGCAGTGATTCGAACAGTGACGAGCAGTACTTC; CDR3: CASSDSNSDEQYF
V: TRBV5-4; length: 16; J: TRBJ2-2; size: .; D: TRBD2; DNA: TGTGCCAGCAGCCCGGGGACTAGCGTGAACACCGGGGAGCTGTTTTTT; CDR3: CASSPGTSVNTGELFF
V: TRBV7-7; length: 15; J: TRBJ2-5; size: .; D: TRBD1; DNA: TGTGCCAGCAGCGAACGGACAGGGCTCCAAGAGACCCAGTACTTC; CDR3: CASSERTGLQETQYF
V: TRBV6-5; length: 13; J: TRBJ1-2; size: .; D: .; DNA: TGTGCCAGCAGGATACAAGGGGACTATGGCTACACCTTC; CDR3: CASRIQGDYGYTF
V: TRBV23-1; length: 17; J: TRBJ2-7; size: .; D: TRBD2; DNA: TGCGCCAGCAGTCCCCCAAAGCAGGGAGGGCCTTTATACGAGCAGTACTTC; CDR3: CASSPPKQGGPLYEQYF
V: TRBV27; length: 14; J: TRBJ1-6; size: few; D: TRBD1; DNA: TGTGCCAGCAGTAAAGACAGGGGAGGTTCGCCCCTCCACTTT; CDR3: CASSKDRGGSPLHF
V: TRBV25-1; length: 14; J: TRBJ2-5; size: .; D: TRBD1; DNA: TGTGCCAGCAGTGACCCTGGACAGGGGAAGACCCAGTACTTC; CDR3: CASSDPGQGKTQYF
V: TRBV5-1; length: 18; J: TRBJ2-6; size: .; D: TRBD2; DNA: TGCGCCAGCAGCTCCGAAGCGGGATTAGTTCGTGGGGCCAACGTCCTGACTTTC; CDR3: CASSSEAGLVRGANVLTF
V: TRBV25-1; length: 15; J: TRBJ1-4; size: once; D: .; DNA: TGTGCCAGCAGTGAGGGAGGGGCAACTAATGAAAAACTGTTTTTT; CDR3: CASSEGGATNEKLFF
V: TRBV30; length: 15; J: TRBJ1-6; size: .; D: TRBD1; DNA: TGTGCCTGGAGTGTTATTGGACAGGGAAATTCACCCCTCCACTTT; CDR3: CAWSVIGQGNSPLHF
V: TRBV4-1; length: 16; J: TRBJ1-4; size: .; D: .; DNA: TGCGCCAGCAGCCTAAAGTGGCCCGGGGCTAATGAAAAACTGTTTTTT; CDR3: CASSLKWPGANEKLFF
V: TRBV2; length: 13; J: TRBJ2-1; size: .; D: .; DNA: TGTGCCAGCACCCCACGGGGGTCAGGGAGGTGGTTCTTC; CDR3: CASTPRGSGRWFF
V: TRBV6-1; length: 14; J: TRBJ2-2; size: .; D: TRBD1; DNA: TGTGCCAGCAGCGCAGGACAGGGGACCGGGGAGCTGTTTTTT; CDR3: CASSAGQGTGELFF
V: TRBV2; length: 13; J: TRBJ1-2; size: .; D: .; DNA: TGTGCCAGCAGTTCCGGACAGTTCTATGGCTACACCTTC; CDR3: CASSSGQFYGYTF
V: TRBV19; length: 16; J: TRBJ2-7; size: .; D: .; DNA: TGTGCCAGTAGTATAGGGGGCGCTCAAGGGTCCTACGAGCAGTACTTC; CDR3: CASSIGGAQGSYEQYF
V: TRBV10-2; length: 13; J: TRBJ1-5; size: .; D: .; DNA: TGCGCCAGCAGGGACAGACGCAATCAGCCCCAGCATTTT; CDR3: CASRDRRNQPQHF
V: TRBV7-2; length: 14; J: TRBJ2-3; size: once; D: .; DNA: TGTGCCAGCAGCTTGAGGTTGTCGACAGATACGCAGTATTTT; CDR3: CASSLRLSTDTQYF
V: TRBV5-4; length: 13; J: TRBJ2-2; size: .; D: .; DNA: TGTGCCAGCAGCTCAGGGGACACCGGGGAGCTGTTTTTT; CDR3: CASSSGDTGELFF
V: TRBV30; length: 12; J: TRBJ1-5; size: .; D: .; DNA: TGTGCCTGGACGCAGGGCAATCAGCCCCAGCATTTT; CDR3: CAWTQGNQPQHF
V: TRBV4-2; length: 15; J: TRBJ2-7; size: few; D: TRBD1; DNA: TGTGCCAGCAGCGCATCGACAGGGGAACTCTACGAGCAGTACTTC; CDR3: CASSASTGELYEQYF
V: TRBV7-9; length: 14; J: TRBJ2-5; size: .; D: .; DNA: TGTGCCAGCAGCTTTTATCTAGGTGCGGAGACCCAGTACTTC; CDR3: CASSFYLGAETQYF
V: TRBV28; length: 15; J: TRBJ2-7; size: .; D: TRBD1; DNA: TGTGCCAGCAGTCAGCCGGACAGGGTGCACTACGAGCAGTACTTC; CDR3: CASSQPDRVHYEQYF
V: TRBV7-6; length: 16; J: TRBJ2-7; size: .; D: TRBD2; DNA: TGTGCCAGCAGCCCGAGGACTAGCGGGAGTTTCTACGAGCAGTACTTC; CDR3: CASSPRTSGSFYEQYF
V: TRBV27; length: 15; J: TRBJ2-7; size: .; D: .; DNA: TGTGCCAGCAGTTTAGGACAGTTACCCCCCTACGAGCAGTACTTC; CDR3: CASSLGQLPPYEQYF
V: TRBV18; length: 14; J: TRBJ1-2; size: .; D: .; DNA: TGTGCCAGCTCACCAACAGGACGGACCTATGGCTACACCTTC; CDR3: CASSPTGRTYGYTF